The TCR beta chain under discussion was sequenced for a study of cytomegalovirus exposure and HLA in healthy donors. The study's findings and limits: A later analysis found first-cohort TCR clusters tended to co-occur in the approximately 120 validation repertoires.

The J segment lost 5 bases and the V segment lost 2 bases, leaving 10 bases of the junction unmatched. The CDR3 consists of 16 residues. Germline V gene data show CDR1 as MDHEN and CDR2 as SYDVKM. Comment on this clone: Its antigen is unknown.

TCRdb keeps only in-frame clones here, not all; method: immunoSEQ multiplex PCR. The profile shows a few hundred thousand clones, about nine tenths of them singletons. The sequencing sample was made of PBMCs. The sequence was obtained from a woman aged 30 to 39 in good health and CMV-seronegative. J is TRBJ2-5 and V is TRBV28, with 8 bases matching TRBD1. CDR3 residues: CASSLQGQARRETQYF. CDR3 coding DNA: TGTGCCAGCAGTTTACAGGGACAGGCCAGACGTGAGACCCAGTACTTC.